Listed below are T cell receptor beta chains from one sample, sequenced in a study of blood T cell repertoires in COVID-19. The method was immunoSEQ multiplex PCR; TCRdb's version includes in-frame clones alone and lacks a portion of them. The data show about 480,000 clones, with 88% seen just once and 1.8% held by the top ten. Sequenced material: PBMCs or T cells enriched from blood (not recorded which). The receptors shown here come from a woman between 40 and 50 years old who had recovered from COVID-19. Each CDR3 is given with its conserved first and last residue. The D gene is left open where the match is weak. Clone sizes are given selectively: once, few, many, or a class where the clone is expanded.

abundance: NA; j_gene: TRBJ2-7; v_gene: TRBV6-5; d_gene: NA; CDR3aa: CASSPLRGSSYEQYF; CDR3nt: TGTGCCAGCAGTCCCCTGCGGGGCAGCTCCTACGAGCAGTACTTC
abundance: NA; j_gene: TRBJ1-5; v_gene: TRBV18; d_gene: NA; CDR3aa: CASSPRGEGNQPQHF; CDR3nt: TGTGCCAGCTCACCACGGGGGGAGGGCAATCAGCCCCAGCATTTT
abundance: NA; j_gene: TRBJ2-1; v_gene: TRBV4-2; d_gene: NA; CDR3aa: CASSLSGQPNEQFF; CDR3nt: TGTGCCAGCAGCCTCTCTGGACAGCCCAATGAGCAGTTCTTC
abundance: NA; j_gene: TRBJ2-7; v_gene: TRBV5-6; d_gene: TRBD1; CDR3aa: CASSPSDRGDPYEQYF; CDR3nt: TGTGCCAGCAGCCCTTCCGACAGGGGGGATCCATACGAGCAGTACTTC
abundance: NA; j_gene: TRBJ2-1; v_gene: TRBV7-9; d_gene: NA; CDR3aa: CASSLVAGPNEQFF; CDR3nt: TGTGCCAGCAGCTTAGTTGCGGGACCGAATGAGCAGTTCTTC
abundance: NA; j_gene: TRBJ1-2; v_gene: TRBV29-1; d_gene: TRBD1; CDR3aa: CSVRTGNYGYTF; CDR3nt: TGCAGCGTTAGGACAGGGAACTATGGCTACACCTTC
abundance: NA; j_gene: TRBJ2-4; v_gene: TRBV7-2; d_gene: NA; CDR3aa: CASSKDRTLAKNIQYF; CDR3nt: TGTGCCAGCAGCAAAGACAGAACCCTAGCCAAAAACATTCAGTACTTC
abundance: NA; j_gene: TRBJ2-7; v_gene: TRBV6-5; d_gene: NA; CDR3aa: CATARETGAYEQYF; CDR3nt: TGTGCCACCGCGCGGGAGACAGGAGCTTACGAGCAGTACTTC
abundance: NA; j_gene: TRBJ1-1; v_gene: TRBV7-8; d_gene: TRBD1; CDR3aa: CASSLTTGGRTEAFF; CDR3nt: TGTGCCAGCAGCCTAACGACAGGGGGACGCACTGAAGCTTTCTTT
abundance: NA; j_gene: TRBJ1-1; v_gene: TRBV2; d_gene: NA; CDR3aa: CASSELRMVNTEAFF; CDR3nt: TGTGCCAGCAGTGAACTGCGGATGGTGAACACTGAAGCTTTCTTT
abundance: NA; j_gene: TRBJ2-7; v_gene: TRBV4-2; d_gene: TRBD2; CDR3aa: CASSQDAGGPYEQYF; CDR3nt: TGTGCCAGCAGCCAAGATGCGGGAGGACCCTACGAGCAGTACTTC
abundance: NA; j_gene: TRBJ2-4; v_gene: TRBV13; d_gene: TRBD1; CDR3aa: CASSHQGQGAFNIQYF; CDR3nt: TGTGCCAGCAGCCACCAGGGACAGGGGGCATTCAACATTCAGTACTTC
abundance: NA; j_gene: TRBJ2-5; v_gene: TRBV3-1/TRBV3-2; d_gene: TRBD2; CDR3aa: CASSHWLAGGETQYF; CDR3nt: TGTGCCAGCAGCCATTGGCTAGCGGGAGGGGAGACCCAGTACTTC
abundance: NA; j_gene: TRBJ1-4; v_gene: TRBV11-2; d_gene: NA; CDR3aa: CASSFHQVEKLFF; CDR3nt: TGTGCCAGCAGCTTTCATCAGGTTGAAAAACTGTTTTTT
abundance: NA; j_gene: TRBJ2-3; v_gene: TRBV4-1; d_gene: TRBD2; CDR3aa: CASSQRVAGGPTDTQYF; CDR3nt: TGCGCCAGCAGCCAACGAGTAGCGGGAGGGCCGACAGATACGCAGTATTTT
abundance: NA; j_gene: TRBJ2-3; v_gene: TRBV29-1; d_gene: TRBD2; CDR3aa: CGVPRTSGHTDTQYF; CDR3nt: TGCGGCGTCCCGCGGACTAGCGGTCACACAGATACGCAGTATTTT
abundance: NA; j_gene: TRBJ2-1; v_gene: TRBV19; d_gene: NA; CDR3aa: CASSIDTGYNEQFF; CDR3nt: TGTGCCAGTAGTATAGATACGGGGTACAATGAGCAGTTCTTC
abundance: NA; j_gene: TRBJ2-1; v_gene: TRBV2; d_gene: TRBD2; CDR3aa: CASRRETLYNEQFF; CDR3nt: TGTGCCTCCCGGCGGGAGACCCTTTACAATGAGCAGTTCTTC
abundance: few; j_gene: TRBJ2-5; v_gene: TRBV6-2/TRBV6-3; d_gene: NA; CDR3aa: CASSYRTTSQYF; CDR3nt: TGTGCCAGCAGTTACCGTACTACCTCCCAGTACTTC
abundance: few; j_gene: TRBJ1-1; v_gene: TRBV5-1; d_gene: TRBD1; CDR3aa: CASSTGTANTEAFF; CDR3nt: TGCGCCAGCAGCACCGGGACAGCGAACACTGAAGCTTTCTTT
abundance: NA; j_gene: TRBJ1-2; v_gene: TRBV19; d_gene: NA; CDR3aa: CASSPASYGYTF; CDR3nt: TGTGCCAGTAGTCCAGCGTCCTATGGCTACACCTTC
abundance: NA; j_gene: TRBJ1-5; v_gene: TRBV30; d_gene: NA; CDR3aa: CAWSEQTTQPQHF; CDR3nt: TGTGCCTGGAGTGAACAGACTACCCAGCCCCAGCATTTT
abundance: once; j_gene: TRBJ2-7; v_gene: TRBV29-1; d_gene: TRBD2; CDR3aa: CSVEAGGLYEQYF; CDR3nt: TGCAGCGTTGAAGCGGGAGGGCTCTACGAGCAGTACTTC
abundance: once; j_gene: TRBJ2-7; v_gene: TRBV12-5; d_gene: NA; CDR3aa: CASGSQPPRGEQYF; CDR3nt: TGTGCTAGTGGTTCCCAACCCCCAAGGGGCGAGCAGTACTTC
abundance: NA; j_gene: TRBJ2-3; v_gene: TRBV7-2; d_gene: NA; CDR3aa: CASSLGQTRMGTDTQYF; CDR3nt: TGTGCCAGCAGCTTAGGACAGACCCGGATGGGCACAGATACGCAGTATTTT
abundance: NA; j_gene: TRBJ1-6; v_gene: TRBV3-1/TRBV3-2; d_gene: NA; CDR3aa: CASSQSLPKNSPLHF; CDR3nt: TGTGCCAGCAGCCAGAGTCTTCCGAAGAATTCACCCCTCCACTTT
abundance: NA; j_gene: TRBJ2-7; v_gene: TRBV20-1; d_gene: NA; CDR3aa: CSASRGFEQYF; CDR3nt: TGCAGTGCTAGTCGCGGGTTCGAGCAGTACTTC
abundance: NA; j_gene: TRBJ2-2; v_gene: TRBV27; d_gene: TRBD2; CDR3aa: CASSLSGLAGEAGELFF; CDR3nt: TGTGCCAGCAGTTTATCGGGACTAGCGGGAGAGGCCGGGGAGCTGTTTTTT
abundance: NA; j_gene: TRBJ1-1; v_gene: TRBV11-2; d_gene: TRBD1; CDR3aa: CASSLGWTGVPNTEAFF; CDR3nt: TGTGCCAGCAGCTTAGGGTGGACAGGGGTGCCGAACACTGAAGCTTTCTTT
abundance: NA; j_gene: TRBJ2-7; v_gene: TRBV6-6; d_gene: TRBD2; CDR3aa: CASSTSPGVAGVFRWGWEQYF; CDR3nt: TGTGCCAGCAGCACGTCCCCCGGGGTAGCGGGAGTCTTCCGGTGGGGATGGGAGCAGTACTTC
abundance: NA; j_gene: TRBJ1-1; v_gene: TRBV4-1; d_gene: TRBD1; CDR3aa: CASSRDRGNTEAFF; CDR3nt: TGCGCCAGCAGCCGGGACAGGGGGAACACTGAAGCTTTCTTT
abundance: NA; j_gene: TRBJ2-7; v_gene: TRBV11-2; d_gene: TRBD2; CDR3aa: CASSPQTSGEQYF; CDR3nt: TGTGCCAGCAGCCCCCAGACTAGCGGCGAGCAGTACTTC
abundance: NA; j_gene: TRBJ2-4; v_gene: TRBV6-5; d_gene: TRBD2; CDR3aa: CASKEVGRAENIQYF; CDR3nt: TGTGCCAGCAAGGAGGTCGGGAGGGCGGAAAACATTCAGTACTTC
abundance: NA; j_gene: TRBJ2-6; v_gene: TRBV7-6; d_gene: NA; CDR3aa: CASSPPTGSGANVLTF; CDR3nt: TGTGCCAGCAGCCCGCCGACAGGCTCTGGGGCCAACGTCCTGACTTTC
abundance: NA; j_gene: TRBJ2-7; v_gene: TRBV5-8; d_gene: NA; CDR3aa: CASSLSLGQSTYEQYF; CDR3nt: TGTGCCAGCAGCTTGTCGTTGGGGCAGTCGACCTACGAGCAGTACTTC
abundance: NA; j_gene: TRBJ2-7; v_gene: TRBV5-5; d_gene: NA; CDR3aa: CASSPRASTLASYEQYF; CDR3nt: TGTGCCAGCAGCCCAAGAGCTTCTACCTTAGCTTCCTACGAGCAGTACTTC
abundance: NA; j_gene: TRBJ1-2; v_gene: TRBV21-1; d_gene: NA; CDR3aa: CAPPLLEGYTF; CDR3nt: TGTGCCCCCCCTTTACTCGAAGGCTACACCTTC
abundance: NA; j_gene: TRBJ2-2; v_gene: TRBV5-1; d_gene: TRBD1; CDR3aa: CASSSDRGLATGELFF; CDR3nt: TGCGCCAGCAGCTCGGACAGGGGTTTGGCCACCGGGGAGCTGTTTTTT
abundance: NA; j_gene: TRBJ1-6; v_gene: TRBV21-1; d_gene: NA; CDR3aa: CASNSREGDRIESKRSPLHF; CDR3nt: TGTGCCAGCAACTCACGAGAGGGAGACAGGATTGAATCTAAACGTTCACCCCTCCACTTT
abundance: NA; j_gene: TRBJ2-3; v_gene: TRBV7-6; d_gene: NA; CDR3aa: CASSLAPTRSTDTQYF; CDR3nt: TGTGCCAGCAGCTTAGCTCCCACTAGAAGCACAGATACGCAGTATTTT
abundance: NA; j_gene: TRBJ2-1; v_gene: TRBV9; d_gene: NA; CDR3aa: CASSPLPWSNEQFF; CDR3nt: TGTGCCAGCAGCCCTCTGCCATGGAGCAATGAGCAGTTCTTC
abundance: NA; j_gene: TRBJ2-3; v_gene: TRBV24-1; d_gene: NA; CDR3aa: CATSGAIDTQYF; CDR3nt: TGTGCCACCAGTGGGGCAATCGATACGCAGTATTTT
abundance: NA; j_gene: TRBJ2-7; v_gene: TRBV4-3; d_gene: TRBD1; CDR3aa: CASSQVAGQGSYEQYF; CDR3nt: TGCGCCAGCAGCCAAGTAGCGGGACAGGGGTCCTACGAGCAGTACTTC
abundance: once; j_gene: TRBJ1-1; v_gene: TRBV14; d_gene: NA; CDR3aa: CASSQDRGGAFF; CDR3nt: TGTGCCAGCAGCCAAGATAGGGGTGGCGCTTTCTTT
abundance: NA; j_gene: TRBJ2-5; v_gene: TRBV19; d_gene: TRBD2; CDR3aa: CASSLNRGGSLLETQYF; CDR3nt: TGTGCCAGTAGCCTAAATCGGGGGGGGAGTTTGTTAGAGACCCAGTACTTC
abundance: NA; j_gene: TRBJ2-7; v_gene: TRBV2; d_gene: NA; CDR3aa: CASSEQGTSYEQYF; CDR3nt: TGTGCCAGCAGTGAACAGGGTACAAGCTACGAGCAGTACTTC